These T cell receptor beta chains were read from a single sample in a study of T cell responses to AZD1222 COVID-19 vaccine. Here immunoSEQ multiplex PCR was the method, and the copy in TCRdb shows in-frame clones only, minus some. Of just under 80,000 clones listed, 80% to 95% are singletons. The source material was peripheral blood, sampled 28 days after the second AZD1222 dose. The receptors were gathered from an adult who received the AZD1222 COVID-19 vaccine. CDR3s leave out the opening cysteine and the closing phenylalanine or tryptophan.

v_call: TRBV10-3; j_call: TRBJ1-2; cdr3_aa: AIPMAGTGSGYT
v_call: TRBV27; j_call: TRBJ1-1; cdr3_aa: ASQLQMNTEAF
v_call: TRBV3-1/TRBV3-2; j_call: TRBJ1-2; cdr3_aa: ASRDTGRPNYGYT
v_call: TRBV30; j_call: TRBJ1-3; cdr3_aa: AWKGSGNTIY
v_call: TRBV7-9; j_call: TRBJ1-4; cdr3_aa: ASSSQEGGAFEKLF
v_call: TRBV2; j_call: TRBJ2-1; cdr3_aa: AAGEGYNEQF
v_call: TRBV11-2; j_call: TRBJ1-1; cdr3_aa: ASSLQLGGLAEAF
v_call: TRBV7-2; j_call: TRBJ2-7; cdr3_aa: ASSLRLAGYEQY
v_call: TRBV2; j_call: TRBJ2-3; cdr3_aa: ASSDSLAGLTDTQY
v_call: TRBV30; j_call: TRBJ1-2; cdr3_aa: AWSVRREDYGYT
v_call: TRBV15; j_call: TRBJ2-3; cdr3_aa: ATSRDLWDRGRTDTQY
v_call: TRBV4-2; j_call: TRBJ2-1; cdr3_aa: ASSQYRSGEQF
v_call: TRBV4-1; j_call: TRBJ1-1; cdr3_aa: ASSQDRARGTEAF
v_call: TRBV19; j_call: TRBJ2-5; cdr3_aa: ASSNGGSQETQY
v_call: TRBV5-1; j_call: TRBJ1-3; cdr3_aa: ASSLGQASSGNTIY
v_call: TRBV7-9; j_call: TRBJ2-5; cdr3_aa: ASTEAGVETQY
v_call: TRBV18; j_call: TRBJ1-2; cdr3_aa: ASSPGTARGYGYT
v_call: TRBV12-3/TRBV12-4; j_call: TRBJ2-5; cdr3_aa: ATGGGQETQY
v_call: TRBV3-1/TRBV3-2; j_call: TRBJ2-1; cdr3_aa: ASSQPGRRYNEQF
v_call: TRBV27; j_call: TRBJ1-2; cdr3_aa: ASSLSGQGYGYT
v_call: TRBV5-4; j_call: TRBJ2-1; cdr3_aa: ASSLGLAGTLNNEQF
v_call: TRBV27; j_call: TRBJ2-7; cdr3_aa: ASSFGGGVEQY
v_call: TRBV6-5; j_call: TRBJ2-3; cdr3_aa: ASSYSGGGSADTQY
v_call: TRBV7-9; j_call: TRBJ2-1; cdr3_aa: ASSLGAGGYYNEQF
v_call: TRBV28; j_call: TRBJ2-5; cdr3_aa: ASRPAGQTQETQY
v_call: TRBV11-3; j_call: TRBJ2-1; cdr3_aa: ASSPAWGPYNEQF
v_call: TRBV19; j_call: TRBJ2-2; cdr3_aa: ASRTGTSGTGELF
v_call: TRBV6-5; j_call: TRBJ1-1; cdr3_aa: ASSRATDMNTEAF
v_call: TRBV27; j_call: TRBJ1-5; cdr3_aa: ASSLGSDYQPQH
v_call: TRBV5-1; j_call: TRBJ1-1; cdr3_aa: AVLVTNTEAF
v_call: TRBV25-1; j_call: TRBJ2-1; cdr3_aa: ASSGFTSGVLYNEQF
v_call: TRBV3-1/TRBV3-2; j_call: TRBJ2-7; cdr3_aa: ASSQERLAGEGEQY
v_call: TRBV3-1/TRBV3-2; j_call: TRBJ1-5; cdr3_aa: ASSLRTGGNQPQH
v_call: TRBV19; j_call: TRBJ1-2; cdr3_aa: ATNYGGMGYT
v_call: TRBV20-1; j_call: TRBJ2-7; cdr3_aa: SALTGEQY
v_call: TRBV6-5; j_call: TRBJ1-2; cdr3_aa: ASSSRGGVNYGYT
v_call: TRBV6-6; j_call: TRBJ1-2; cdr3_aa: ASSYGGRTGYT
v_call: TRBV29-1; j_call: TRBJ1-1; cdr3_aa: SVGGTRNTEAF
v_call: TRBV2; j_call: TRBJ2-7; cdr3_aa: ASSDLIEGTSPGNEQY
v_call: TRBV6-1; j_call: TRBJ2-5; cdr3_aa: ASSESVGGLMAQY
v_call: TRBV5-6; j_call: TRBJ2-7; cdr3_aa: ASSLLAYEQY